The 14 T cell receptor beta chains below all came from one sample that was sequenced in a study of T cells after yellow fever vaccination. TCRdb reanalysed the 5' RACE reads using MiXCR and keeps one entry per CDR3 protein. The sample shows 340,000 or so distinct CDR3 sequences, 12% of them seen only once. The sample here was CD4+ T cells sorted from PBMCs, taken 15 days after the yellow fever booster vaccination. The receptor source for this set is a man younger than 30 who received the YFV17D yellow fever vaccine.

The CDR3 DNA follows: TGCGCCAGCAGCCAACCGAGCGGGGAGACCCAGTACTTC. Protein sequence: CASSQPSGETQYF. The rearrangement joins TRBV5-1 to TRBJ2-5; a possible D gene is TRBD2 (6 bases). V shed 4 bases and J shed 5 bases, with 12 bases lying between them. This CDR3 has 13 amino acids. Per the germline V gene, CDR1 is SGHRS and CDR2 is YFSETQ.

The sample holds many counts of this clonotype. This chain joins TRBV9 and TRBJ2-7, with a weak D call TRBD1 (6 bases). Trimming removed 2 bases at V and 5 bases at J, with 20 bases between. Germline V gene data show CDR1 as SGDLS and CDR2 as YYNGEE. The CDR3 consists of 16 residues. The CDR3 DNA reads as TGTGCCAGCAGCGTTGAGGTGACAGGACGGGTGAACGAGCAGTACTTC. It encodes CASSVEVTGRVNEQYF.

This chain joins TRBV7-2 and TRBJ2-7; no clear D. The CDR3 extends over 13 amino acids. V shed 5 bases and J shed 4 bases, with 12 bases lying between them. CDR1 is SGHTA and CDR2 is FQGNSA in the germline V gene. CDR3 bases: TGTGCCAGCAGCCTGACACACGTTTACGAGCAGTACTTC. Its protein product is CASSLTHVYEQYF.

In this sample, this clonotype turned up many times. The CDR3 coding sequence is TGTGCCAGCAGCTTATCCCAGAGATACGAGCAGTACTTC. Encoded protein: CASSLSQRYEQYF. This sequence joins TRBV7-2 and TRBJ2-7; D gene unclear. Germline CDR1 SGHTA, CDR2 FQGNSA. This CDR3 is built from 13 residues. Trimming took 2 bases from V and 4 from J, leaving 9 bases between them.

This clonotype appeared a few times. The chain links TRBV7-6 to TRBJ2-5, with D maybe TRBD2 (5 bases). V was pared by 4 bases and J by 5 bases, with 17 bases between. Germline values: CDR1 SGHVS, CDR2 FNYEAQ. The CDR3 has 15 amino acids. The CDR3 spells CASSSRAPTWETQYF. Written as DNA, the CDR3 is TGTGCCAGCAGCTCGAGGGCCCCTACGTGGGAGACCCAGTACTTC. Combining the CDR3 with reference TRBV7-6 and TRBJ2-5 gives the whole variable domain GAGVSQSPRYKVTKRGQDVALRCDPISGHVSLYWYRQALGQGPEFLTYFNYEAQQDKSGLPNDRFSAERPEGSISTLTIQRTEQRDSAMYRCASSSRAPTWETQYFGPGTRLLVL.

This clonotype was recorded a few times. This chain connects TRBV24-1 to TRBJ2-3; D is unresolved. Per germline, CDR1 KGHDR and CDR2 SFDVKD. The CDR3 loop spans 13 amino acids. V shed 3 bases and J shed 2 bases, with 5 bases lying between them. The CDR3 DNA reads as TGTGCCACCAGTGATCCCCTCACAGATACGCAGTATTTT. Translated, it gives CATSDPLTDTQYF.

This clonotype was picked up a small number of times. The chain employs TRBV5-1 and TRBJ2-1; D unclear. CDR1 and CDR2 (germline): SGHRS, YFSETQ. Trimming took off 0 bases at V and 4 bases at J, with 8 bases between the two ends. The CDR3 runs to 14 residues. CDR3 loop: CASSLGALYNEQFF. CDR3 DNA sequence: TGCGCCAGCAGCTTGGGGGCTCTTTACAATGAGCAGTTCTTC.

This clonotype was counted a few times. This sequence joins TRBV7-9 and TRBJ1-5, with D possibly being TRBD1 (5 bases). Trimming took 8 bases from V and 3 from J, leaving 14 bases between them. Germline-derived CDR1 and CDR2 are SEHNR and FQNEAQ (reference sequence). The CDR3 consists of 14 residues. The CDR3, as DNA: TGTGCCAGCGCATCCGACGGACACAATCAGCCCCAGCATTTT. Translated, it gives CASASDGHNQPQHF.

The chain employs TRBV27 and TRBJ2-5; TRBD1 aligns across 7 bases. The V and J ends lost 4 bases and 5 bases, in that order; junction bases with no gene match: 10. This CDR3 has 15 residues. Germline CDR1 and CDR2: MNHEY and SMNVEV (reference sequence). For the CDR3, the DNA is TGTGCCAGCAGTTCTGGGACAGTACGTGGGGAGACCCAGTACTTC. As protein: CASSSGTVRGETQYF.

This chain uses TRBV7-3 with TRBJ2-6, with TRBD1 as a possible D gene (5 bases). From germline, CDR1 is SGHTA and CDR2 FQGTGA. The V gene lost 5 bases and the J gene lost 4 bases, with 21 bases spanning the gap. CDR3 length: 18 amino acids. CDR3 loop: CASSITTRGRVGANVLTF. The CDR3 DNA sequence: TGTGCCAGCAGCATTACCACCCGCGGCAGGGTCGGGGCCAACGTCCTGACTTTC.

V usage is TRBV4-1 and J usage is TRBJ2-4; no clear D gene. Trimming removed 1 base from V and 3 bases from J, with 10 bases in between. This CDR3 comprises 15 residues. Germline loops: CDR1 MGHRA, CDR2 YSYEKL. CDR3 DNA: TGCGCCAGCAGCCAAGTCCAGTCAGGCAAAAACATTCAGTACTTC. Its protein is CASSQVQSGKNIQYF.

The rearrangement joins TRBV7-9 to TRBJ1-4; D not resolved. Germline lookup yields CDR1 SEHNR and CDR2 FQNEAQ (reference sequence). CDR3 length equals 16 residues. Trimming removed 4 bases at V and 6 bases at J, with 18 bases between. This CDR3 reads CASSWNSGLRDEKLFF. CDR3 in DNA: TGTGCCAGCAGCTGGAACTCGGGGTTGAGGGATGAAAAACTGTTTTTT.

The V and J genes are TRBV20-1 and TRBJ1-2, with 7 bases aligning to TRBD1. The CDR3 has 14 residues. V dropped 8 bases and J dropped 1; count of bases not matched to a gene: 10. The germline gives CDR1 DFQATT, CDR2 SNEGSKA (reference sequence). The CDR3 nucleotides read TGCAGTATTCTCAGGGGGGGAATTAACTATGGCTACACCTTC. Translating it yields CSILRGGINYGYTF.

V and J are TRBV28 and TRBJ2-3, with 7 bases matching TRBD2. Germline CDR1 is MDHEN and CDR2 is SYDVKM. CDR3 length: 17 residues. Trimming at V came to 1 base and at J to 2 bases, leaving 9 bases not matched to a gene. The DNA of the CDR3 is TGTGCCAGCAGTTTATATAGGGCGGGGGAGGCCACAGATACGCAGTATTTT. Translated: CASSLYRAGEATDTQYF.